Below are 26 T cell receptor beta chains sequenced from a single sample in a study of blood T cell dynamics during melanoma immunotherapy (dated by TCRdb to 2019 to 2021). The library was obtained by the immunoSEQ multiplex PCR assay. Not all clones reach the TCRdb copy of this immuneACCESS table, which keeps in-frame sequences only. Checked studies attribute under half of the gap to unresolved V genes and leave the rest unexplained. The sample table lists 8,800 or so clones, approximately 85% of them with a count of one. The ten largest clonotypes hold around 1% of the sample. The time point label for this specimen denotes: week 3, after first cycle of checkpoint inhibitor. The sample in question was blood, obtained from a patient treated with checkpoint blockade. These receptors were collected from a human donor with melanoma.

The CDR3 sequence: CASSSWTVTSGANVLTF. The CDR3 DNA reads TGTGCCAGCAGCTCATGGACAGTGACCTCTGGGGCCAACGTCCTGACTTTC. The chain has TRBV5-6 and TRBJ2-6; D perhaps matches TRBD1 (6 bases). V lost 3 bases, J lost 0 bases, and 13 bases lay in between. There are 17 residues in the CDR3. Germline CDR1 is SGHDT and CDR2 is YYEEEE. Full variable domain (outside the CDR3, taken from reference TRBV5-6 and TRBJ2-6): DAGVTQSPTHLIKTRGQQVTLRCSPKSGHDTVSWYQQALGQGPQFIFQYYEEEERQRGNFPDRFSGHQFPNYSSELNVNALLLGDSALYLCASSSWTVTSGANVLTFGAGSRLTVL.

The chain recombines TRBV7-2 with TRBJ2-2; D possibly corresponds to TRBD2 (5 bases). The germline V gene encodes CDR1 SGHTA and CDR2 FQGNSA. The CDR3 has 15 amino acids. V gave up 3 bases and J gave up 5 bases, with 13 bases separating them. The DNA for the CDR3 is TGTGCCAGCAGCTTTTCCAGCTCGGGGACCGGGGAGCTGTTTTTT. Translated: CASSFSSSGTGELFF. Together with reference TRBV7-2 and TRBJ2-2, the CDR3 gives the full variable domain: GAGVSQSPSNKVTEKGKDVELRCDPISGHTALYWYRQSLGQGLEFLIYFQGNSAPDKSGLPSDRFSAERTGGSVSTLTIQRTQQEDSAVYLCASSFSSSGTGELFFGEGSRLTVL.

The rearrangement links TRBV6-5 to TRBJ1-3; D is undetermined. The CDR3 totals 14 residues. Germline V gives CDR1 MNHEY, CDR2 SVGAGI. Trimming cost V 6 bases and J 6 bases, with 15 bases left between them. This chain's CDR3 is CASRNDKPPNTIYF. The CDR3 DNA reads TGTGCCAGCAGAAATGACAAACCCCCAAACACCATATATTTT.

In nucleotides, the CDR3 is TGTGCCAGCAGCCCCCGGACTACCCATTCCTACAATGAGCAGTTCTTC. Residues: CASSPRTTHSYNEQFF. This sequence joins TRBV7-2 and TRBJ2-1, with a tentative D call TRBD2 (6 bases). The CDR3 runs 16 residues. Germline-derived CDR1 and CDR2 are SGHTA and FQGNSA. With 5 bases removed from V and 1 base from J, the gap between germline ends came to 15 bases.

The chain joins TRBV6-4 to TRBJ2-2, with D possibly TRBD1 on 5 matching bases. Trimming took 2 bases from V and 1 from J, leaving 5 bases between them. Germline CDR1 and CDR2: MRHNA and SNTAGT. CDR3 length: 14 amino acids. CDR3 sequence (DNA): TGTGCCAGCAGTGACGGACAGAACACCGGGGAGCTGTTTTTT. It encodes CASSDGQNTGELFF.

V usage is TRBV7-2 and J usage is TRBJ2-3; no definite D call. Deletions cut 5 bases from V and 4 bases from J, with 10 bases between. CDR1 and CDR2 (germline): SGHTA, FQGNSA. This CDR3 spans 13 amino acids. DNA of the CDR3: TGTGCCAGCAGCCCCGAAAGCGCAGATACGCAGTATTTT. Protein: CASSPESADTQYF.

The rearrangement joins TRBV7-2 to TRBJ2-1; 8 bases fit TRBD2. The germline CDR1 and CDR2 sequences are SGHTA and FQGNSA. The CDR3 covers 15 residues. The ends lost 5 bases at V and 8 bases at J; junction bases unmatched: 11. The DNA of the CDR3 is TGTGCCAGCAGCCAACGGGGGGGCCTCTTCGATGAGCAGTTCTTC. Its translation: CASSQRGGLFDEQFF.

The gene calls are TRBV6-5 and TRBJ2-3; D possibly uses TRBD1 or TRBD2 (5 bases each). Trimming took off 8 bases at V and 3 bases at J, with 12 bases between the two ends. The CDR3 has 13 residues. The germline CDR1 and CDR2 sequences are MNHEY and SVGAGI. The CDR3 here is CASGGTITDTQYF. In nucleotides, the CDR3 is TGTGCCAGCGGGGGAACTATAACAGATACGCAGTATTTT.

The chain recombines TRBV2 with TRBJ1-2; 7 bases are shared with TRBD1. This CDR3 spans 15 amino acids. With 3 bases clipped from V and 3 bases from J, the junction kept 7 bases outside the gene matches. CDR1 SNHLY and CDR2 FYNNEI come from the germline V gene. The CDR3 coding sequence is TGTGCCAGCAGTGATTTCGGAGGGGGCGACTATGGCTACACCTTC. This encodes CASSDFGGGDYGYTF.

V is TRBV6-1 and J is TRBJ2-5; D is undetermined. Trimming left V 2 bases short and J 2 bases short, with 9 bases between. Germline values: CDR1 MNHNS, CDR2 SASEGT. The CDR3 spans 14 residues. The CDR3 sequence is CASSEIGRQETQYF. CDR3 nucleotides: TGTGCCAGCAGTGAAATCGGCAGGCAAGAGACCCAGTACTTC.

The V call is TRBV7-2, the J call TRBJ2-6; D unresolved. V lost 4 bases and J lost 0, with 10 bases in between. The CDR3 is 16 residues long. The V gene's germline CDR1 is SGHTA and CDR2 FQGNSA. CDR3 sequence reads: CASSSRALSGANVLTF. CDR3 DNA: TGTGCCAGCAGCTCCCGGGCTCTCTCTGGGGCCAACGTCCTGACTTTC.

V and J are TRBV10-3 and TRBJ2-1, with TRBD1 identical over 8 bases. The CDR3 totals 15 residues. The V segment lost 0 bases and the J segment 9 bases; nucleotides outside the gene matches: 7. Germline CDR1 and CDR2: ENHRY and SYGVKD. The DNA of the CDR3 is TGTGCCATCAGTGAGTCCCGACAGGGGACGGGTGAGCAGTTCTTC. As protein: CAISESRQGTGEQFF.

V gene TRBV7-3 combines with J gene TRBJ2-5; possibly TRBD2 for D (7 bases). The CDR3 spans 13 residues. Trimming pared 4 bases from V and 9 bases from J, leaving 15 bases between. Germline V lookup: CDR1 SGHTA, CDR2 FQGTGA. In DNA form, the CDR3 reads TGTGCCAGCAGCTCCCTAGGGGGGGAACCCCAGTACTTC. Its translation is CASSSLGGEPQYF.

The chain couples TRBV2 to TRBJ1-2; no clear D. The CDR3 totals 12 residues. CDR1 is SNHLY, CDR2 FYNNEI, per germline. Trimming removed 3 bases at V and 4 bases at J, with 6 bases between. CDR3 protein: CASSDSFYGYTF. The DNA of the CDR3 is TGTGCCAGCAGTGATAGTTTCTATGGCTACACCTTC.

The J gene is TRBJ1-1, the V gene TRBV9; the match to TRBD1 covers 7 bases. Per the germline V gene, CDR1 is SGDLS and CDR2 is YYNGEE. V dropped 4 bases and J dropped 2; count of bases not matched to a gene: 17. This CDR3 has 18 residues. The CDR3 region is CASSKTTGYIVGNTEAFF. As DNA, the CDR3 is TGTGCCAGCAGCAAGACGACAGGGTATATTGTAGGAAACACTGAAGCTTTCTTT. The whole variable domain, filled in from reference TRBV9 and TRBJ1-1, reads DSGVTQTPKHLITATGQRVTLRCSPRSGDLSVYWYQQSLDQGLQFLIQYYNGEERAKGNILERFSAQQFPDLHSELNLSSLELGDSALYFCASSKTTGYIVGNTEAFFGQGTRLTVV.

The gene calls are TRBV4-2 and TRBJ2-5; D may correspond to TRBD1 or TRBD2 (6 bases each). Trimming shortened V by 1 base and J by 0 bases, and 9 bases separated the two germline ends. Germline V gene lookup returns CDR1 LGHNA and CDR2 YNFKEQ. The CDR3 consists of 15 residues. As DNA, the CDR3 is TGTGCCAGCAGCCAAGCGGGGGCCTACCAAGAGACCCAGTACTTC. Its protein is CASSQAGAYQETQYF.

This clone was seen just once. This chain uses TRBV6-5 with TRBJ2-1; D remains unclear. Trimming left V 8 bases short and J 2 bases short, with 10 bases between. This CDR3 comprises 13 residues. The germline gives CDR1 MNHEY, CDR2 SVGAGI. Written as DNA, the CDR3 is TGTGCCAGCGGGCGCGTTACCTACAATGAGCAGTTCTTC. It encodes CASGRVTYNEQFF.

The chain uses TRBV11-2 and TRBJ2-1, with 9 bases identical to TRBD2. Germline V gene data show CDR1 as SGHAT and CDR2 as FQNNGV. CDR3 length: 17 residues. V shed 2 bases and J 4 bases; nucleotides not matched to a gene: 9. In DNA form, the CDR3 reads TGTGCCAGCAGCTTACGTGGTAGCGGGGGATCATACAATGAGCAGTTCTTC. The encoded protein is CASSLRGSGGSYNEQFF.

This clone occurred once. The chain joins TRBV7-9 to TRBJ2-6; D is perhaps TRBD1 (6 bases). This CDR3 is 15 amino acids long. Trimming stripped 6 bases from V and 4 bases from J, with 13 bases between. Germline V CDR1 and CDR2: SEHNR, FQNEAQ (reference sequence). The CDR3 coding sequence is TGTGCCAGCAGTATACAGGGTACCGGGGCCAACGTCCTGACTTTC. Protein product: CASSIQGTGANVLTF.

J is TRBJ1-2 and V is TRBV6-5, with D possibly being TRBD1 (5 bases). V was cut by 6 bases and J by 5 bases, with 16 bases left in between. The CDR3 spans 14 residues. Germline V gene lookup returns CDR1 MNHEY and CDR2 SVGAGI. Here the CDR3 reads CASRRRGAEYGYTF. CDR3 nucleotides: TGTGCCAGCAGAAGACGCGGGGCCGAGTATGGCTACACCTTC.

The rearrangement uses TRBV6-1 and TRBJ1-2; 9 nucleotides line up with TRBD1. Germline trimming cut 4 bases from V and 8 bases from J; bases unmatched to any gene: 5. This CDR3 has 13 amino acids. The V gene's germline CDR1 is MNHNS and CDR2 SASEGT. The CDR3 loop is CASSVDRGDGYTF. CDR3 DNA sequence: TGTGCCAGCAGTGTAGACAGGGGGGACGGCTACACCTTC.

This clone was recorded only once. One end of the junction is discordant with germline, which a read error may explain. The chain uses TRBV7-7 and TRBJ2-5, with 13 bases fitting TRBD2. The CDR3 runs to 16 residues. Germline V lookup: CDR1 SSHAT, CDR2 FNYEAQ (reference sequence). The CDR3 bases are TGTGCTAGCAGCTTAGGACTAGCGGGGGCCCAAGAGACCCAGTACTTC. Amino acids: CASSLGLAGAQETQYF.

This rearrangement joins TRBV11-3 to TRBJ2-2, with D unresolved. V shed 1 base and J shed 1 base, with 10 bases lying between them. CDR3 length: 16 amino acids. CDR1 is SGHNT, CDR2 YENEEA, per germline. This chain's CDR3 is CASSLAFSGNTGELFF. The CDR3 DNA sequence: TGTGCCAGCAGCTTAGCGTTTTCGGGGAACACCGGGGAGCTGTTTTTT.

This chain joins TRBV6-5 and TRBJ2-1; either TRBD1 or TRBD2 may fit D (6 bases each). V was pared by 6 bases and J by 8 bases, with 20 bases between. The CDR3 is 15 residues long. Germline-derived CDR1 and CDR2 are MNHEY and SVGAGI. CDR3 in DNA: TGTGCCAGCAGACCACCTCTGGGGGGCCGGGATGAGCAGTTCTTC. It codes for CASRPPLGGRDEQFF.

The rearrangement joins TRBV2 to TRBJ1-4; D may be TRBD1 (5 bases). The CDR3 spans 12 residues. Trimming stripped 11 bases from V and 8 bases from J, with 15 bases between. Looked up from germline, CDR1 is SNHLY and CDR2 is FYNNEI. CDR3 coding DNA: TGTGCCGGCCAGAGGTCAGGGGAAAAACTGTTTTTT. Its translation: CAGQRSGEKLFF.

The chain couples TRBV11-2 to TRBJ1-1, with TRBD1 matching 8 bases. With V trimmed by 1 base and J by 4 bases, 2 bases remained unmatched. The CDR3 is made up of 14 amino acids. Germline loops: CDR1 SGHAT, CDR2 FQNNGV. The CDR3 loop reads CASSLAGTGTEAFF. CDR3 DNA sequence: TGTGCCAGCAGCTTAGCTGGGACAGGCACTGAAGCTTTCTTT.